This TCR beta chain came from a study of T-cell memory formation after mild COVID-19. TCRdb reanalysed the 5' RACE reads using MiXCR and keeps one entry per CDR3 protein. Of roughly 150,000 distinct CDR3 sequences listed, around 25% were seen once; the top ten hold approximately 25%. CDR1 SGHTA and CDR2 FQGNSA come from the germline V gene. The CDR3 runs 14 residues. The V and J ends lost 5 bases and 0 bases respectively, with 8 bases between them. This clonotype was sampled from an adult woman who had mild COVID-19 (a few samples of this study predate the infection). Cell type and time point are not known. The sequenced material came from PBMCs or a T cell subset sorted from them (not recorded which). The V and J genes are TRBV7-2 and TRBJ2-1; a possible D gene is TRBD1 (7 bases). The CDR3: CASSQGGSYNEQFF. DNA of the CDR3: TGTGCCAGCAGCCAGGGGGGCTCCTACAATGAGCAGTTCTTC.